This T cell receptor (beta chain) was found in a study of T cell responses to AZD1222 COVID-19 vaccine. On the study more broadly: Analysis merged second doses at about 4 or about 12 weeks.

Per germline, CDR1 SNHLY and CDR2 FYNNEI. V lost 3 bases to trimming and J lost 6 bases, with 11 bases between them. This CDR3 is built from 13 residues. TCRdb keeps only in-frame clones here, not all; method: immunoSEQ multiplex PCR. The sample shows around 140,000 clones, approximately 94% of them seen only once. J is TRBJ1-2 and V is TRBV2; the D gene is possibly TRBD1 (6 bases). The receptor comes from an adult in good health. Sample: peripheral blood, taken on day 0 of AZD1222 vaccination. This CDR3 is CASSDNRVHGYTF. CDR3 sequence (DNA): TGTGCCAGCAGTGACAACAGGGTGCATGGCTACACCTTC. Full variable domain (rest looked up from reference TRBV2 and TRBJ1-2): EPEVTQTPSHQVTQMGQEVILRCVPISNHLYFYWYRQILGQKVEFLVSFYNNEISEKSEIFDDQFSVERPDGSNFTLKIRSTKLEDSAMYFCASSDNRVHGYTFGSGTRLTVV.